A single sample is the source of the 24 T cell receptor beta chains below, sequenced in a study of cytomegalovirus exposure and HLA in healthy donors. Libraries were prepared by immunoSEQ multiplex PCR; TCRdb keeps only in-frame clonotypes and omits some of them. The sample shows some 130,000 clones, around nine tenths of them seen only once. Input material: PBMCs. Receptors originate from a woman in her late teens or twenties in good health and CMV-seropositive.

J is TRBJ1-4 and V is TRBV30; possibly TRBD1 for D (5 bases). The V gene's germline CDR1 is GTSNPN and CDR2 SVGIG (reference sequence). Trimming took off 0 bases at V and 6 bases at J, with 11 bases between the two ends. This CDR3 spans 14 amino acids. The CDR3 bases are TGTGCCTGGAGTGTAAAGACAGCGCATGAAAAACTGTTTTTT. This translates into CAWSVKTAHEKLFF.

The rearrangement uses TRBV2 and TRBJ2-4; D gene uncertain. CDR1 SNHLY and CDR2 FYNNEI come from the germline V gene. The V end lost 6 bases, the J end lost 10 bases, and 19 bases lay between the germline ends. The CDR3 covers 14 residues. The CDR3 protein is CASRVGSLGEIQYF. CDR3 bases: TGTGCCAGCAGGGTTGGGTCCCTAGGAGAGATTCAGTACTTC.

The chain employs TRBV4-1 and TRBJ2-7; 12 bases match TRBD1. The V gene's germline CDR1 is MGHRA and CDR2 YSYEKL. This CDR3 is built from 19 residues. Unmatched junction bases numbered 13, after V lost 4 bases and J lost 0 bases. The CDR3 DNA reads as TGCGCCAGCAGCCCCTCCCCGGGACAGGGGGCCGCGAGCTCCTACGAGCAGTACTTC. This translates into CASSPSPGQGAASSYEQYF.

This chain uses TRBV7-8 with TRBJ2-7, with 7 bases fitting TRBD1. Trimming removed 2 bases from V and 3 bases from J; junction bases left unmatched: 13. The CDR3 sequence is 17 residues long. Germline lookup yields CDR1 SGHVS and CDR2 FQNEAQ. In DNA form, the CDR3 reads TGTGCCAGCAGCTTAACGGTTGACGGGACAGTCCTCTACGAGCAGTACTTC. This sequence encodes CASSLTVDGTVLYEQYF. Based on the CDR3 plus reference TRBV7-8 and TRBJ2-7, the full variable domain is GAGVSQSPRYKVAKRGQDVALRCDPISGHVSLFWYQQALGQGPEFLTYFQNEAQLDKSGLPSDRFFAERPEGSVSTLKIQRTQQEDSAVYLCASSLTVDGTVLYEQYFGPGTRLTVT.

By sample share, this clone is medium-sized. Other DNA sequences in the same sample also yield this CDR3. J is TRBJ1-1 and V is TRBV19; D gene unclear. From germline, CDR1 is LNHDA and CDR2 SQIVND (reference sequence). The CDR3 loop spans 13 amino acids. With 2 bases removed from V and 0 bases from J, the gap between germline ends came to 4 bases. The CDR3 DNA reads TGTGCCAGTAGTATAACAGTGAACACTGAAGCTTTCTTT. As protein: CASSITVNTEAFF.

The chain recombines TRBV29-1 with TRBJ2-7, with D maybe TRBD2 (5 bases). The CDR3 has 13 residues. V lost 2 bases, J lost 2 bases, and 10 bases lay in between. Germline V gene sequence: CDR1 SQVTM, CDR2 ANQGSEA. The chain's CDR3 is CSVEFGVPYEQYF. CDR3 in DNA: TGCAGCGTTGAATTCGGGGTTCCCTACGAGCAGTACTTC.

CDR3 amino acids: CASRQGWNTEAFF. Here the CDR3 DNA reads TGTGCCAGTAGACAGGGGTGGAACACTGAAGCTTTCTTT. The chain carries TRBV19 and TRBJ1-1; 7 positions match TRBD1. The V segment lost 6 bases and the J segment 1 base; nucleotides outside the gene matches: 2. CDR3 length: 13 amino acids. In germline, CDR1 is LNHDA, CDR2 SQIVND (reference sequence). The full variable domain, its missing parts supplied by reference TRBV19 and TRBJ1-1, is DGGITQSPKYLFRKEGQNVTLSCEQNLNHDAMYWYRQDPGQGLRLIYYSQIVNDFQKGDIAEGYSVSREKKESFPLTVTSAQKNPTAFYLCASRQGWNTEAFFGQGTRLTVV.

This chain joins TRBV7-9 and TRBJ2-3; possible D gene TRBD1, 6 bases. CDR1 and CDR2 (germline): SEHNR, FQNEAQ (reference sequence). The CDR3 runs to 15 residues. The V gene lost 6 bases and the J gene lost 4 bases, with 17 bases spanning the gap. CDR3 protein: CASRQGSTLADTQYF. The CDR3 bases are TGTGCCAGCAGACAGGGCTCCACATTGGCAGATACGCAGTATTTT.

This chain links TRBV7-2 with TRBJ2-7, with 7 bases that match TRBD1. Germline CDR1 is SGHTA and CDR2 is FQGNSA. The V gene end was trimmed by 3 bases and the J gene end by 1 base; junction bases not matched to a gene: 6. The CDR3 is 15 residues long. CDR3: CASSFDRDRSYEQYF. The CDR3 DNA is TGTGCCAGCAGCTTCGATCGGGACAGATCCTACGAGCAGTACTTC.

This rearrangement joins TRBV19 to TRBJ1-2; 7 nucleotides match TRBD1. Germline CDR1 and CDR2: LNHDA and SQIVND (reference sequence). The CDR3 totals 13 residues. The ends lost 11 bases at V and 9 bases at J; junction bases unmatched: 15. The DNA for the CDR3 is TGTGCCGCCCGGGGACAGTATTTAGTAAGCTACACCTTC. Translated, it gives CAARGQYLVSYTF.

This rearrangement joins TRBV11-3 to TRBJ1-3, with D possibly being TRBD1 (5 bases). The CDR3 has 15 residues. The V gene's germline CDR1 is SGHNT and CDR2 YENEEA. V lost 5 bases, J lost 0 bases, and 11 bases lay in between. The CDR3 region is CASSAGRSSGNTIYF. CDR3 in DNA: TGTGCCAGCAGCGCGGGACGGAGCTCTGGAAACACCATATATTTT.

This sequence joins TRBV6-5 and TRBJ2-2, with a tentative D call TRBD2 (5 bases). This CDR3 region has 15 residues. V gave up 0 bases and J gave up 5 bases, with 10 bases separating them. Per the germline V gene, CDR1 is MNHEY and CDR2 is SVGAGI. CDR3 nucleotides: TGTGCCAGCAGTTACTCAACGGGGATAACCGGGGAGCTGTTTTTT. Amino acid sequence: CASSYSTGITGELFF.

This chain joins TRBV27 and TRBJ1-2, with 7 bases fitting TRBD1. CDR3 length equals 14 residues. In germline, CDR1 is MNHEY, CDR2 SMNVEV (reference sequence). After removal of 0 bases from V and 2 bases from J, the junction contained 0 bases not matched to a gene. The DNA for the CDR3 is TGTGCCAGCAGTTTATCGACAGGGAACTATGGCTACACCTTC. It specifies CASSLSTGNYGYTF.

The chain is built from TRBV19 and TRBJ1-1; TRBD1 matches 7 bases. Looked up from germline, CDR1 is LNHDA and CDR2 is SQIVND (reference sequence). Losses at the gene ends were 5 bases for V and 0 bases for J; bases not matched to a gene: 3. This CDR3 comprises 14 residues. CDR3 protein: CASSSGQMNTEAFF. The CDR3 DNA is TGTGCCAGTAGTTCGGGACAGATGAACACTGAAGCTTTCTTT.

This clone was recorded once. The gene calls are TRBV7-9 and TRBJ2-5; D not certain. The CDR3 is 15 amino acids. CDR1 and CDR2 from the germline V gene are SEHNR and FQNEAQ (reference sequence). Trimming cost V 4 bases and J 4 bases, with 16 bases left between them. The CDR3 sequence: CASSSRETFLETQYF. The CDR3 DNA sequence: TGTGCCAGCAGCTCGCGTGAAACCTTCTTAGAGACCCAGTACTTC.

The CDR3: CATRTLLGEQYF. For the CDR3, the DNA is TGCGCCACTAGGACACTATTGGGGGAGCAGTACTTC. The genes are TRBV10-2 and TRBJ2-7, with a possible D match to TRBD1 (5 bases). Trimming stripped 10 bases from V and 7 bases from J, with 17 bases between. Germline V CDR1 and CDR2: WSHSY, SAAADI. This CDR3 contains 12 residues.

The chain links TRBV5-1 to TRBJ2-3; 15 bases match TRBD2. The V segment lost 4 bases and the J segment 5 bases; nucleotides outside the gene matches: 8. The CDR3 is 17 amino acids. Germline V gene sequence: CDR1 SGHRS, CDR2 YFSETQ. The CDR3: CASSTGLAGGHIDTQYF. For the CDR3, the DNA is TGCGCCAGCAGCACCGGACTAGCGGGGGGGCATATAGATACGCAGTATTTT. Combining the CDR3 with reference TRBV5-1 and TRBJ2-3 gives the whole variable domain KAGVTQTPRYLIKTRGQQVTLSCSPISGHRSVSWYQQTPGQGLQFLFEYFSETQRNKGNFPGRFSGRQFSNSRSEMNVSTLELGDSALYLCASSTGLAGGHIDTQYFGPGTRLTVL.

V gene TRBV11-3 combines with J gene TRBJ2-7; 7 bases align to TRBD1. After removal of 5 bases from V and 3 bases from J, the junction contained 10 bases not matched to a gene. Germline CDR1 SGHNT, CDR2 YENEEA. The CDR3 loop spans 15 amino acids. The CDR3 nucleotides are TGTGCCAGCAGCCCAAGACAGGGAGTCCTCTACGAGCAGTACTTC. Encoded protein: CASSPRQGVLYEQYF.

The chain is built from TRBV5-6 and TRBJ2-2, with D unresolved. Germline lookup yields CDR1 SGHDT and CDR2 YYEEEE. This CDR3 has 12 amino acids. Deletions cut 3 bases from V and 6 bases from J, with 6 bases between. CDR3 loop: CASSYAAGELFF. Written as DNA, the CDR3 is TGTGCCAGCAGCTACGCAGCCGGGGAGCTGTTTTTT.

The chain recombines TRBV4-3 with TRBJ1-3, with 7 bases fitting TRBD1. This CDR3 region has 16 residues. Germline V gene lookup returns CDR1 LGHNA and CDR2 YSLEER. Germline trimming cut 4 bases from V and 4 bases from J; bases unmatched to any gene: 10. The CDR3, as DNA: TGCGCCAGCAGCCCAAACTTCACAGGGGCCGGAAACACCATATATTTT. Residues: CASSPNFTGAGNTIYF.

The DNA of the CDR3 is TGTGCCAGCAGCCCCATGGAGGGGACGGACTACAATGAGCAGTTCTTC. Translation: CASSPMEGTDYNEQFF. The rearrangement joins TRBV9 to TRBJ2-1; D might be TRBD2 (6 bases). Trimming cost V 4 bases and J 3 bases, with 17 bases left between them. From germline, CDR1 is SGDLS and CDR2 YYNGEE. The CDR3 extends over 16 amino acids.

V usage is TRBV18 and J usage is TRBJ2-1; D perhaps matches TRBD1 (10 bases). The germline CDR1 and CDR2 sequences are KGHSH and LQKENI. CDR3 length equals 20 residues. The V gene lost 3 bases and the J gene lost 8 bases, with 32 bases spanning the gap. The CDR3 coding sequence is TGTGCCAGCTCACCGGGACAGGGGTTGGTAGCGGGAGAGGAGGGTCATGAGCAGTTCTTC. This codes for CASSPGQGLVAGEEGHEQFF.

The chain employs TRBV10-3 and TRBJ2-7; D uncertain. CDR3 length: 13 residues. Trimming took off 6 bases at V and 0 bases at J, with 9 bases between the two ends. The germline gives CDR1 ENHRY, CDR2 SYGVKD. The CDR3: CAIRQASSYEQYF. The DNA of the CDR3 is TGTGCCATCAGGCAGGCAAGCTCCTACGAGCAGTACTTC.

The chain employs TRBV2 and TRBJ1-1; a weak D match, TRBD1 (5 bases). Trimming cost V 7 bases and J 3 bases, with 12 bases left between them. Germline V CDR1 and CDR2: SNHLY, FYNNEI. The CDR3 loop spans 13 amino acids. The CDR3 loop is CASNQGGDTEAFF. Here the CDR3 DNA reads TGTGCCAGCAATCAGGGAGGGGACACTGAAGCTTTCTTT.